Sequencing of this T cell receptor (beta chain) was carried out in a study of neurological immune-mediated disorders (dated by TCRdb to about 2019). Study-level background: Of the 35 or so multiple sclerosis patients, roughly 30 had relapsing-remitting MS and 3 had secondary progressive MS. The study compared peripheral blood TCR-beta repertoires of HTLV-I-associated myelopathy (HAM/TSP) patients, multiple sclerosis patients and healthy controls using UMI-based sequencing. The cohort included 60 to 70 subjects: some 14 with HAM/TSP, around 35 with multiple sclerosis, and around 20 healthy controls. The 85 to 110 TCR-beta libraries included longitudinal samples, technical triplicates and paired sorted CD4+ and CD8+ T-cell subsets alongside PBMC samples.

Results the study describes overall, beyond this receptor: No identical CDR3 amino acid sequences were found to be shared among expanded clones across subjects, suggesting that TCR-beta repertoires were private in all groups. TCR clonal expansion was greatest in HAM/TSP patients and smallest in MS patients, who ranked below even healthy controls. No association of the MS cluster with clinical or MRI features was observed, and the need for larger cohorts was stated by the authors. Phylogenetic analysis grouped repertoires from 18 of 34 MS patients into a cluster of related CDR3 sequences, suggesting a possible repertoire-level signature.

Libraries from unsorted PBMCs were made from 2 million PBMCs kept in RNAlater at -80 degrees C until RNA extraction. Multiple sclerosis patients were enrolled in a US clinical protocol evaluating disease progression by magnetic resonance imaging. Peripheral blood underwent Ficoll-Hypaque density gradient centrifugation to isolate PBMCs, which were then cryopreserved in liquid nitrogen. This clonotype occurred many times. The target of this receptor is not known. Per-nucleotide qualities are absent, and no much larger clonotype sits a single base away. cDNA synthesis used template-switch 5'RACE with a primer carrying a 10-nucleotide random unique molecular identifier tagging each TCR transcript. Every sequencing run yielded over 180 million TCR-beta sequences covering 15-18 subjects. The RNeasy kit was used to extract total RNA. TCR-beta VDJ regions were amplified with primers for the TCR constant region and the 5'RACE anchor, using the KAPA Real-time Library Amplification kit. A first PCR added sample indexes and Illumina adaptors, and a second PCR then raised library yield. After Ampure bead purification, the roughly 650 bp TCR product was size-selected on a 2% E-gel SizeSelection system. Before pooling, libraries had their quality checked on a Bioanalyzer, their concentration measured with Qubit, and their quantity determined with the Kapa Library Quantification kit. An Illumina HiSeq 2500 sequenced the libraries paired-end 2 x 150 bp. To increase sequence diversity, roughly 25-31% phiX was spiked into each library pool. The authors' analysis ran thus. Quality-filtered reads were processed with the UMI-based MiGEC pipeline, which removed over 75% of raw TCR sequences during error correction. VDJ genes were aligned to IMGT germline references, and each clonotype was defined by a unique CDR3 amino acid sequence together with V-J genes. Clonal expansion, Shannon diversity and CDR3 relatedness (CalcPairwiseDistances, ClusterSamples) were evaluated with VDJtools, and phylogenetic trees were built with CLCbio workbench. Clones with at least 8 unique UMIs were defined as expanded, with this threshold being based on coefficient-of-variation modelling across technical triplicates. The public reads were reprocessed in TCRdb via fastp at Q25 and MiXCR, keeping in-frame beta chains. Entries are consolidated by CDR3 protein sequence, retaining the most common genes and DNA. The V and J calls, along with clone size, are taken from TCRdb and not from the paper's own processing. This sample lists more than 40,000 distinct CDR3 sequences; approximately 3% were detected once. Approximately 15% of the sample lies in the top ten.

From its cysteine to its phenylalanine, the CDR3 spans 15 amino acids. Only the CDR3 region is kept as DNA, spanning 45 bases read in frame from base 1. V lost 5 bases and J lost 4 bases, and the count of bases not matched to a germline gene is 10. CDR1 is given as SGHVS and CDR2 as FNYEAQ, both from the germline V gene. The specimen was PBMCs. The V and J segments used are TRBV7-6 and TRBJ2-5; the junction holds 7 bases that match TRBD2. The origin of this receptor is a woman in her fifties or sixties with multiple sclerosis. The CDR3 here reads CASSPLGGRAETQYF. In nucleotide form, the sequence is TGTGCCAGCAGCCCCCTAGGTGGGAGGGCAGAGACCCAGTACTTC.